This T cell receptor beta chain was profiled in a study of T cell responses to AZD1222 COVID-19 vaccine. The study, taken as a whole, reports: Distributed over spike, vaccine-associated CD4 TCRs predominated at 160-218 and 743-854. The peak T cell response came first, and repertoires were sampled only after it. Among those given AZD1222, only six were seropositive at baseline.

Looked up from germline, CDR1 is LNHDA and CDR2 is SQIVND (reference sequence). The V and J ends lost 7 bases and 7 bases, in that order; junction bases with no gene match: 3. This CDR3 is 12 amino acids long. This clone came up once. The target antigen is unknown. The protocol was immunoSEQ multiplex PCR, while the TCRdb copy is restricted to in-frame clones and leaves out a portion. The sample contains about 120,000 clones, about 90% of which appear only once. The source material was peripheral blood, sampled on day 0 of AZD1222 vaccination. The receptor comes from an adult in good health. The chain combines TRBV19 with TRBJ1-4, with 7 bases matching TRBD1. The CDR3 loop is CASKTGPEKLFF. In DNA, the CDR3 is TGTGCCAGTAAGACAGGGCCTGAAAAACTGTTTTTT.